The next 6 T cell receptor beta chains were all read from a single sample in a study of cytomegalovirus exposure and HLA in healthy donors. PCR amplification relied on 60 Vbeta primers (plus 13 Jbeta primers). The assay was immunoSEQ multiplex PCR, and TCRdb's table has in-frame clones only and misses some. The data hold 90,000 to 120,000 clones, with 74% observed a single time. Sequenced sample: PBMCs. The receptors come from a man aged 50 to 60 in good health and CMV-seropositive.

The gene calls are TRBV19 and TRBJ2-5, with TRBD2 identical over 9 bases. The CDR3 extends over 14 amino acids. Trimming cost V 9 bases and J 11 bases; bases outside gene matches: 16. In germline, CDR1 is LNHDA, CDR2 SQIVND (reference sequence). CDR3 sequence (DNA): TGTGCCAGGGCCTCTAGCGGGGCTGCCTACGCGCAGTACTTC. Translated: CARASSGAAYAQYF.

This clone was seen only a few times. V usage is TRBV7-6 and J usage is TRBJ2-1; D might be TRBD1 (6 bases). This CDR3 has 16 amino acids. Trimming removed 0 bases from V and 5 bases from J, with 14 bases in between. Germline V gene data show CDR1 as SGHVS and CDR2 as FNYEAQ. The CDR3 spells CASSLAWVGADNEQFF. In nucleotides, the CDR3 is TGTGCCAGCAGCTTAGCGTGGGTGGGGGCGGACAATGAGCAGTTCTTC. The full variable domain, its missing parts supplied by reference TRBV7-6 and TRBJ2-1, is GAGVSQSPRYKVTKRGQDVALRCDPISGHVSLYWYRQALGQGPEFLTYFNYEAQQDKSGLPNDRFSAERPEGSISTLTIQRTEQRDSAMYRCASSLAWVGADNEQFFGPGTRLTVL.

This chain links TRBV2 with TRBJ2-4; D may be TRBD2 (6 bases). The ends were cut back, 8 bases at V and 0 bases at J, with 17 bases in the middle. The CDR3 loop spans 16 amino acids. CDR1 is SNHLY and CDR2 is FYNNEI in the germline V gene. This CDR3 reads CASVWGEDLAKNIQYF. The DNA of the CDR3 is TGTGCCAGCGTTTGGGGGGAGGATCTAGCCAAAAACATTCAGTACTTC.

This clone has just a few counts. This rearrangement joins TRBV28 to TRBJ1-1, with D hard to call. This CDR3 has 14 residues. Germline V gene lookup returns CDR1 MDHEN and CDR2 SYDVKM. Trimming removed 2 bases from V and 5 bases from J, with 12 bases in between. CDR3 in DNA: TGTGCCAGCAGTTTAACTGAGGGAGGGACTGAAGCTTTCTTT. Translated: CASSLTEGGTEAFF.

This clone has only one observation. V is TRBV20-1 and J is TRBJ1-2, with D unresolved. The CDR3 length is 9 residues. Between the trimmed V and J ends, which lost 5 bases and 8 bases, there was a span of 6 bases. Germline V CDR1 and CDR2: DFQATT, SNEGSKA (reference sequence). CDR3 bases: TGCAGTGCTCCGGGGGGCTACACCTTC. It specifies CSAPGGYTF.

The chain is built from TRBV5-1 and TRBJ2-5; 9 positions match TRBD2. CDR1 and CDR2 from the germline V gene are SGHRS and YFSETQ. V lost 4 bases to trimming and J lost 0 bases; unmatched junction nucleotides: 7. CDR3 length: 16 residues. CDR3 DNA sequence: TGCGCCAGCAGCACCGGACTAGCGCCGTACCAAGAGACCCAGTACTTC. The encoded protein is CASSTGLAPYQETQYF.